The clone carrying this T cell receptor beta chain came up once. Antigen unknown. The identical CDR3 is also encoded by other nucleotide sequences in the sample. PCR amplification relied on 60 Vbeta primers (plus 13 Jbeta primers). Here immunoSEQ multiplex PCR was the method, and the copy in TCRdb shows in-frame clones only, minus some. Of around 130,000 clones listed, 79% were seen once; the top ten hold 2% to 2.5%. This entry is derived from a study of cytomegalovirus exposure and HLA in healthy donors. Regarding the study as a whole: For most TCR sequences rarity was the rule, although some public TCRs occurred in many donors.

The germline V gene encodes CDR1 SGHDN and CDR2 FVKESK. Trimming at V came to 5 bases and at J to 3 bases, leaving 3 bases not matched to a gene. The CDR3 spans 15 residues. Source material: PBMCs. The receptor comes from a man between 18 and 29 years old in good health and CMV-seronegative. V gene TRBV14 combines with J gene TRBJ2-7; 14 bases are a match to TRBD2. As DNA, the CDR3 is TGTGCCAGCAGCAAAGGGACTAGCGGGAGCTACGAGCAGTACGTC. Amino acids: CASSKGTSGSYEQYV.